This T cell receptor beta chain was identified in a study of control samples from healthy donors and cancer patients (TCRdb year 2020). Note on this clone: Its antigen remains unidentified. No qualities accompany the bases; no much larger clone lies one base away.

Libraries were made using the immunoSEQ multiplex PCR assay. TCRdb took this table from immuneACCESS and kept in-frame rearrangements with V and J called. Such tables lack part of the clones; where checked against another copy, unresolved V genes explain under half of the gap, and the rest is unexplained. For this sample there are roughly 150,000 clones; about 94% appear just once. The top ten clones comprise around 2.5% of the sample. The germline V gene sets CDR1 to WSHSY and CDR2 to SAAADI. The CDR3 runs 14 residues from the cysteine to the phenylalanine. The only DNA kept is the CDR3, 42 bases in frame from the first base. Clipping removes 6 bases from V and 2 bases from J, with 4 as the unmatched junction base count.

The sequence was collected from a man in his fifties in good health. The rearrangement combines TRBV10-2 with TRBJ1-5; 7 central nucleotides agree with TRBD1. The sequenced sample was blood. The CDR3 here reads CASRSGTGNQPQHF. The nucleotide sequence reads TGCGCCAGCAGGAGCGGGACAGGCAATCAGCCCCAGCATTTT.